One and the same sample provided the 7 T cell receptor beta chains below, sequenced in a study of cytomegalovirus exposure and HLA in healthy donors. 13 Jbeta primers and 60 Vbeta primers were used for the PCR. Sequencing was performed with immunoSEQ multiplex PCR; in TCRdb, only in-frame clones are kept and a portion is missing. Of 170,000 or so clones in the sample, 77% were seen once. Source material: PBMCs. The receptor set was obtained from a woman aged 25 to 39 in good health and CMV-seropositive.

The chain is built from TRBV28 and TRBJ1-2; tentative D call: TRBD1 (6 bases). In germline, CDR1 is MDHEN, CDR2 SYDVKM. V was cut by 6 bases and J by 10 bases, with 18 bases left in between. This CDR3 has 13 residues. CDR3 residues: CASRNQGRVVYTF. In nucleotides, the CDR3 is TGTGCCAGCAGAAATCAGGGGAGGGTCGTCTACACCTTC.

This rearrangement joins TRBV18 to TRBJ2-3; possible D gene TRBD2, 7 bases. This CDR3 has 15 amino acids. Germline CDR1 KGHSH, CDR2 LQKENI. Between the trimmed V and J ends, which lost 0 bases and 4 bases, there was a span of 11 bases. CDR3 DNA: TGTGCCAGCTCACCACCGGACAGCGGGGCAGATACGCAGTATTTT. Translation gives CASSPPDSGADTQYF.

The V and J genes are TRBV11-2 and TRBJ2-1; D not certain. The V end was cut by 2 bases, the J end by 9 bases, with 8 bases between. Germline CDR1 SGHAT, CDR2 FQNNGV. This CDR3 has 12 residues. The CDR3, as DNA: TGTGCCAGCAGCTTAAGAGTGCGTGAGCAGTTCTTC. Translated: CASSLRVREQFF.

The chain employs TRBV6-6 and TRBJ1-1, with D possibly TRBD1 on 5 matching bases. This CDR3 has 15 residues. The ends were cut back, 8 bases at V and 6 bases at J, with 22 bases in the middle. The germline V gene has CDR1 MNHNY and CDR2 SVGAGI (reference sequence). CDR3 bases: TGTGCCAGCGCCACAGGAGTTCTCCAGTTCGCTGAAGCTTTCTTT. As protein: CASATGVLQFAEAFF.

The chain employs TRBV11-3 and TRBJ2-1; the match to TRBD2 covers 9 bases. The germline gives CDR1 SGHNT, CDR2 YENEEA. The ends lost 5 bases at V and 15 bases at J; junction bases unmatched: 5. The CDR3 runs to 11 residues. The CDR3 here is CASSLGTSLFF. DNA of the CDR3: TGTGCCAGCAGCCTTGGGACTAGCCTGTTCTTC.

The gene calls are TRBV5-6 and TRBJ2-1; 11 nucleotides agree with TRBD2. CDR1 and CDR2 from the germline V gene are SGHDT and YYEEEE. CDR3 length: 16 residues. V shed 4 bases, J shed 9 bases, and the junction held 12 bases outside the gene matches. The CDR3 reads CASSPALAGDSAEQFF. The CDR3 region has the DNA TGTGCCAGCAGCCCCGCACTAGCGGGGGACTCCGCTGAGCAGTTCTTC.

CDR3 loop: CASSETGFTNTGELFF. The CDR3, as DNA: TGTGCCAGCAGTGAAACGGGGTTTACGAACACCGGGGAGCTGTTTTTT. The V gene is TRBV2, the J gene TRBJ2-2, with a tentative D call TRBD2 (5 bases). Trimming removed 2 bases from V and 0 bases from J, with 10 bases in between. The CDR3 has 16 amino acids. Germline lookup yields CDR1 SNHLY and CDR2 FYNNEI.